This T cell receptor (beta chain) was identified in a study of read filtering for tumor transcriptome and immune sequencing. This clonotype was counted only a few times. The library was built from 400 to 500 ng RNA with molecular barcoded adaptors for alpha/delta and beta/gamma chains. From the reads, TCRdb called clonotypes with MiXCR, one entry per CDR3 protein. The sample lists 94,000 or so distinct CDR3 sequences, approximately 13% seen once, with 14% to 15% in the top ten. The sample consisted of a population of CD138-negative cells sorted from bone marrow. The sequence was collected from a donor at least 40 years old with multiple myeloma.

The CDR3 loop is CATSDKSSGPRYTQYF. The CDR3 nucleotides are TGTGCCACCAGTGATAAATCTAGCGGACCACGATATACGCAGTATTTT. V gene TRBV24-1 combines with J gene TRBJ2-3, with 7 bases aligning to TRBD2. In germline, CDR1 is KGHDR, CDR2 SFDVKD. CDR3 length equals 16 residues. The V gene end was trimmed by 3 bases and the J gene end by 7 bases; junction bases not matched to a gene: 12.